The present T cell receptor (beta chain) was sequenced within a study of human T cells and chemical hapten exposure. General observations from the study: The count of PT1 expanded TCRs correlated positively with patch test score.

This clonotype has a count of ten or more. Its specificity is not known. As for time point: patch test 2, 6 weeks after DPC sensitization. Treatment indicated: therapeutic diphenylcyclopropenone sensitization with weekly scalp DPC. This CDR3 has 12 residues. CDR1 and CDR2 (germline): MNHEY, SVGEGT. Trimming cost V 7 bases and J 4 bases, with 9 bases left between them. One entry per CDR3 protein results from TCRdb running MiXCR on the RACE reads. The sample carries some 88,000 distinct CDR3 sequences, 11% recorded once. V usage is TRBV6-2 or TRBV6-3 and J usage is TRBJ2-3; D unresolved. The receptor's source is a man aged 35 to 55 with alopecia areata. Some clones in this sample may be carry-over from other donors' samples. The material sequenced was whole blood, taken in connection with sensitization to the hapten diphenylcyclopropenone (DPC). The CDR3 is CASNEAPDTQYF. DNA for the CDR3: TGTGCCAGCAACGAGGCTCCAGATACGCAGTATTTT.